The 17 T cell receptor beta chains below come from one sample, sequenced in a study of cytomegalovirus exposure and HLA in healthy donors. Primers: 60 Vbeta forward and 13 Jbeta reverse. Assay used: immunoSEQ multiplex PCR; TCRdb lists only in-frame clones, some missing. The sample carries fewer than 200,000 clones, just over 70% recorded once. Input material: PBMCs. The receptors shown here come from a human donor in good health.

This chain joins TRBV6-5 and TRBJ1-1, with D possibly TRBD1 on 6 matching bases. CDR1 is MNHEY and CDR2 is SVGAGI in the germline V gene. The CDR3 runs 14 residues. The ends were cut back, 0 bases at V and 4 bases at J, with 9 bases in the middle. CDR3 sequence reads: CASSYSPGATEAFF. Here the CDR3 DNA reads TGTGCCAGCAGTTACTCGCCAGGGGCCACTGAAGCTTTCTTT.

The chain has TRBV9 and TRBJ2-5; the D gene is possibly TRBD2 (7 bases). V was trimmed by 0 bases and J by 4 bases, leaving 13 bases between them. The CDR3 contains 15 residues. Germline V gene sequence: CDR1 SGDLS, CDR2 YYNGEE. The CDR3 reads CASSVGYGGPETQYF. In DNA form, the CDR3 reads TGTGCCAGCAGCGTAGGGTACGGGGGGCCAGAGACCCAGTACTTC.

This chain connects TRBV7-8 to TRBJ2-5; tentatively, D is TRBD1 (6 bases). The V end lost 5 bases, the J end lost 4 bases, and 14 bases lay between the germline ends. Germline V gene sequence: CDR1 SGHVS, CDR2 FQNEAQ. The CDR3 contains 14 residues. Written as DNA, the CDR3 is TGTGCCAGCAGCCCGAAGGACAGCCTAGAGACCCAGTACTTC. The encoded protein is CASSPKDSLETQYF.

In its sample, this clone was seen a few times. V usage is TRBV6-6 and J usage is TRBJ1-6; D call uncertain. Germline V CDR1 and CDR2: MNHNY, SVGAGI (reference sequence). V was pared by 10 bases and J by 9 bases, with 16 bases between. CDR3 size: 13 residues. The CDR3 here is CANKEVPGSPLHF. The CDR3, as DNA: TGTGCCAATAAAGAGGTTCCCGGTTCACCCCTCCACTTT.

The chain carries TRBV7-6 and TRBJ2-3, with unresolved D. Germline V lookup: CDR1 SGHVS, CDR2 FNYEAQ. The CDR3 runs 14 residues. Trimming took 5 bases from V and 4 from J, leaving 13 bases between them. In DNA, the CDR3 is TGTGCCAGCAGCCATACTACTATACCAGATACGCAGTATTTT. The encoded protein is CASSHTTIPDTQYF.

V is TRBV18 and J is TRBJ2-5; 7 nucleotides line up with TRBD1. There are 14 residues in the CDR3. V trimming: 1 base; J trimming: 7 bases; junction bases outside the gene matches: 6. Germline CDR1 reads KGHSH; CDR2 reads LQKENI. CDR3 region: CASSPRDSSGTQYF. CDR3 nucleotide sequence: TGTGCCAGCTCACCACGGGACAGTTCGGGGACCCAGTACTTC.

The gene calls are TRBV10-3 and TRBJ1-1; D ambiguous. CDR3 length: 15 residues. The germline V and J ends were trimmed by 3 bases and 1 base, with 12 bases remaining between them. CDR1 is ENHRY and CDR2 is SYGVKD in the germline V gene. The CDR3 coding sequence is TGTGCCATCAGTGACCGGACTGGTGAGAACACTGAAGCTTTCTTT. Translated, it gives CAISDRTGENTEAFF.

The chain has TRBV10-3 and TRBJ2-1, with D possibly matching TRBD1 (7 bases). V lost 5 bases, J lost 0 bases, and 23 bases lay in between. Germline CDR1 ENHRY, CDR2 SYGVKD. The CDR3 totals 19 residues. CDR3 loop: CAISNNIGGGQDSYNEQFF. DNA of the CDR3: TGTGCCATCAGTAACAACATCGGAGGGGGCCAAGACTCCTACAATGAGCAGTTCTTC.

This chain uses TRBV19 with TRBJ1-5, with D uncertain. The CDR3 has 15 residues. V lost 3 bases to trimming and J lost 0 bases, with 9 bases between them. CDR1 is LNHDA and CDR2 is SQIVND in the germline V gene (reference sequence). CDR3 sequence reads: CASSIGSYSNQPQHF. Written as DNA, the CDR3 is TGTGCCAGTAGTATCGGGAGTTATAGCAATCAGCCCCAGCATTTT.

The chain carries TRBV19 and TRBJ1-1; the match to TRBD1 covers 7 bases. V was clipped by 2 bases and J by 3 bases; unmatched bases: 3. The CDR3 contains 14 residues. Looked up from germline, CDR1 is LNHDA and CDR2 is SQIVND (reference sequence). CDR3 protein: CASSIQGVHTEAFF. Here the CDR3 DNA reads TGTGCCAGTAGTATACAGGGGGTACACACTGAAGCTTTCTTT. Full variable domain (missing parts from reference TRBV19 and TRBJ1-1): DGGITQSPKYLFRKEGQNVTLSCEQNLNHDAMYWYRQDPGQGLRLIYYSQIVNDFQKGDIAEGYSVSREKKESFPLTVTSAQKNPTAFYLCASSIQGVHTEAFFGQGTRLTVV.

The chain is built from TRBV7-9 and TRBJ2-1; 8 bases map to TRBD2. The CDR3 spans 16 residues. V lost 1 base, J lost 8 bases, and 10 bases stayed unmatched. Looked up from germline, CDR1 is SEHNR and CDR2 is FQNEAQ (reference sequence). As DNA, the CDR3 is TGTGCCAGCAGCTTAGATGGCTTAGCGGGGCCGGATGAGCAGTTCTTC. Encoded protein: CASSLDGLAGPDEQFF.

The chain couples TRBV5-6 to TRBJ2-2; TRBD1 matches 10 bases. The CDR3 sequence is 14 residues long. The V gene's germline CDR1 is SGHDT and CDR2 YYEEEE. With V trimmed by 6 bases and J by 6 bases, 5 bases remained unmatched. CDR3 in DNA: TGTGCCAGCACCGGGACAGGGGTAGCCGGGGAGCTGTTTTTT. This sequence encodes CASTGTGVAGELFF.

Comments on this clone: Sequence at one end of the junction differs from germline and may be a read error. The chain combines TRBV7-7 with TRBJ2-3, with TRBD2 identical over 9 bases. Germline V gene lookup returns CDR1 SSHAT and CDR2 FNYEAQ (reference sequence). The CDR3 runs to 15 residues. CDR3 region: CASSLAAGGLDTQYF. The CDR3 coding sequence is TGTGCTAGCAGCCTCGCTGCGGGGGGGCTGGATACGCAGTATTTT.

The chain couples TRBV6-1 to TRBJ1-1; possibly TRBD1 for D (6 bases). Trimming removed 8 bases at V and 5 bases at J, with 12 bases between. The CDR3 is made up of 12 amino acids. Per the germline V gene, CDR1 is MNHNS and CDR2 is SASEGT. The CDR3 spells CASDTGWTEAFF. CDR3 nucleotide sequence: TGTGCCAGCGATACAGGGTGGACTGAAGCTTTCTTT.

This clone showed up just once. Here the CDR3 DNA reads TGTGCCAGCAGCTCCCAGGGTAACACTGAAGCTTTCTTT. Translating gives CASSSQGNTEAFF. This rearrangement joins TRBV11-2 to TRBJ1-1, with a weak D call TRBD1 (5 bases). Trimming shortened V by 4 bases and J by 2 bases, and 8 bases separated the two germline ends. CDR3 size: 13 residues. Per the germline V gene, CDR1 is SGHAT and CDR2 is FQNNGV.

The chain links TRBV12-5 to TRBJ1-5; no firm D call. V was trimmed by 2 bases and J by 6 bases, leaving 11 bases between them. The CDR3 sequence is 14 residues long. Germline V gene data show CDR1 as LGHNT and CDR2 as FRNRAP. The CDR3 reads CASGLLGVGQPQHF. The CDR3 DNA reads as TGTGCTAGTGGTTTGTTGGGAGTCGGTCAGCCCCAGCATTTT. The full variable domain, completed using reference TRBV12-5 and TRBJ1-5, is DARVTQTPRHKVTEMGQEVTMRCQPILGHNTVFWYRQTMMQGLELLAYFRNRAPLDDSGMPKDRFSAEMPDATLATLKIQPSEPRDSAVYFCASGLLGVGQPQHFGDGTRLSIL.

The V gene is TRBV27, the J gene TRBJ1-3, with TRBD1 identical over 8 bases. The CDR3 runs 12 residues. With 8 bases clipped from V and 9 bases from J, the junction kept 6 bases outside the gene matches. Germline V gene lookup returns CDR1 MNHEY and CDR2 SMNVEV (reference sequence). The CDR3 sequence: CASQGARGTIYF. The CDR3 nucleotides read TGTGCCAGCCAGGGGGCGCGGGGCACCATATATTTT.